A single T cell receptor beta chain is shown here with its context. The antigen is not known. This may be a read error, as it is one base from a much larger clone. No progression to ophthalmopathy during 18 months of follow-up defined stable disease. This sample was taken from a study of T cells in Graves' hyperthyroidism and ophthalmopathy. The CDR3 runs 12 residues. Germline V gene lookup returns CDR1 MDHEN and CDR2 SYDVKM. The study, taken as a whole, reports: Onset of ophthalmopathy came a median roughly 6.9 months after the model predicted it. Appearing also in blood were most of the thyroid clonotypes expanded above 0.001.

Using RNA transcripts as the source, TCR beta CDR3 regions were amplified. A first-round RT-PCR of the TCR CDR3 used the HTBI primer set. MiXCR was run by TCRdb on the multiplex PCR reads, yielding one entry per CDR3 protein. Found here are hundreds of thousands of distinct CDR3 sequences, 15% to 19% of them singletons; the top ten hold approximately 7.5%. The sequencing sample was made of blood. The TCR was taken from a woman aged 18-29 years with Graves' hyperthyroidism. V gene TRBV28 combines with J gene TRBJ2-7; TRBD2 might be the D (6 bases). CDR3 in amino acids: CAGGAGPYELYF. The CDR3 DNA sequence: TGTGCCGGCGGGGCAGGTCCCTACGAGCTGTACTTC.